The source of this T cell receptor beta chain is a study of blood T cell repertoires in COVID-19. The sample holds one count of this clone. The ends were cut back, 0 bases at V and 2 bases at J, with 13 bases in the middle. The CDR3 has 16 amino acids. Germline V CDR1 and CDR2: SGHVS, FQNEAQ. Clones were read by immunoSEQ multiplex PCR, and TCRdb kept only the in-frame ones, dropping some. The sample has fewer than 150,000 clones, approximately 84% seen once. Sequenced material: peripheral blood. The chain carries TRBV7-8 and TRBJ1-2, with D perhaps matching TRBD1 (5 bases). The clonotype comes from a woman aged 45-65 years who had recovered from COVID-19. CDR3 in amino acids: CASSLAGAEGNYGYTF. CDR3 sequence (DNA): TGTGCCAGCAGCTTAGCTGGGGCGGAAGGAAACTATGGCTACACCTTC.